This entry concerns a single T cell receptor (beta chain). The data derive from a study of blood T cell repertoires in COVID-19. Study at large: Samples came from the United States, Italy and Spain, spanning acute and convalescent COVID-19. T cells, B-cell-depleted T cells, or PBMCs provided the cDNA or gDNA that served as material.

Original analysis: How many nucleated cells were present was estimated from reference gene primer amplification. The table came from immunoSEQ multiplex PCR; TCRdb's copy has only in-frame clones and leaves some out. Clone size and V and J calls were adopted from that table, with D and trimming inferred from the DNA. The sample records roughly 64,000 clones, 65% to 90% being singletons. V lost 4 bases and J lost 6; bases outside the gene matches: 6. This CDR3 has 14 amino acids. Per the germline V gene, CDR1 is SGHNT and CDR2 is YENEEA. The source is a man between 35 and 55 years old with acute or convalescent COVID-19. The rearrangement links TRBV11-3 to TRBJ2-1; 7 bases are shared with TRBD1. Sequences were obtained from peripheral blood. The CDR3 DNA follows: TGTGCCAGCAGCTCAGGGGGAGAGGGCAATGAGCAGTTCTTC. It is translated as CASSSGGEGNEQFF.